The rows below give T cell receptor beta chains drawn from one sample of a study of cytomegalovirus exposure and HLA in healthy donors. This table comes from immunoSEQ multiplex PCR, and its TCRdb copy is limited to in-frame clones, with some not included. The repertoire holds 110,000 or so clones, with roughly four fifths as singletons. The specimen was PBMCs. These receptors all come from a woman under 30 in good health and CMV-seronegative. CDR3s include the opening cysteine and the closing phenylalanine or tryptophan. A D gene is named only where the DNA matches it firmly. Only part of the rows carry a size: once, few, many, or a class if the clone is expanded.

once	TRBD1	TRBV4-1	TRBJ2-3	CASSQDPRQGAGTDTQYF	TGCGCCAGCAGCCAAGACCCCAGACAGGGGGCAGGCACAGATACGCAGTATTTT
NA	NA	TRBV11-3	TRBJ2-1	CASSLGGKRQGHEQFF	TGTGCCAGCAGCTTAGGCGGGAAACGACAGGGCCATGAGCAGTTCTTC
NA	NA	TRBV30	TRBJ2-3	CAWSVDQVVGLVDTQYF	TGTGCCTGGAGTGTAGATCAGGTCGTGGGTTTAGTAGATACGCAGTATTTT
NA	TRBD1	TRBV4-1	TRBJ2-5	CASSQGTGGPRETQYF	TGCGCCAGCAGCCAAGGGACAGGGGGCCCCAGGGAGACCCAGTACTTC
NA	NA	TRBV4-1	TRBJ1-1	CASSQARLNTEAFF	TGCGCCAGCAGCCAAGCCAGATTGAACACTGAAGCTTTCTTT
NA	NA	TRBV7-6	TRBJ1-3	CASRPAPGAGNTIYF	TGTGCCAGCAGGCCCGCCCCAGGGGCTGGAAACACCATATATTTT
NA	NA	TRBV7-8	TRBJ2-7	CASSHWVGGSYEQYF	TGTGCCAGCAGCCATTGGGTGGGGGGTTCCTACGAGCAGTACTTC
few	TRBD1	TRBV6-4	TRBJ1-6	CASSDAQGTNSPLHF	TGTGCCAGCAGTGACGCACAGGGGACAAATTCACCCCTCCACTTT
NA	NA	TRBV10-1	TRBJ2-3	CASGGADTDTQYF	TGCGCCAGCGGGGGGGCGGACACAGATACGCAGTATTTT
NA	NA	TRBV4-3	TRBJ1-4	CASSREGGNEKLFF	TGCGCCAGCAGCCGGGAGGGGGGAAATGAAAAACTGTTTTTT
NA	TRBD2	TRBV4-2	TRBJ2-3	CASSQAPSGYTDTQYF	TGTGCCAGCAGCCAAGCTCCTAGCGGTTACACAGATACGCAGTATTTT
NA	NA	TRBV27	TRBJ1-5	CASSLIWDTRSHQPQHF	TGTGCCAGCAGTTTAATTTGGGACACTCGGAGCCATCAGCCCCAGCATTTT
NA	NA	TRBV14	TRBJ2-3	CASSQVGGPTDTQYF	TGTGCCAGCAGCCAAGTCGGGGGTCCGACAGATACGCAGTATTTT
NA	NA	TRBV30	TRBJ1-3	CAWSSSGNTIYF	TGTGCCTGGAGCTCCTCTGGAAACACCATATATTTT
NA	NA	TRBV28	TRBJ2-7	CASSLPVPYEQYF	TGTGCCAGCAGTTTGCCAGTCCCCTACGAGCAGTACTTC
NA	NA	TRBV13	TRBJ1-3	CASSLLVRSSGNTIYF	TGTGCCAGCAGCTTATTGGTACGGTCCTCTGGAAACACCATATATTTT
once	NA	TRBV18	TRBJ1-1	CASSPVQGTTEAFF	TGTGCCAGCTCACCCGTACAGGGCACCACTGAAGCTTTCTTT
NA	TRBD1	TRBV18	TRBJ1-2	CASSLGQGDYGYTF	TGTGCCAGCTCACTGGGACAGGGCGACTATGGCTACACCTTC
once	TRBD2	TRBV2	TRBJ2-1	CASSFTSATYNEQFF	TGTGCCAGCAGTTTCACTAGCGCCACCTACAATGAGCAGTTCTTC
NA	NA	TRBV5-6	TRBJ1-5	CASSRDRVGQPQHF	TGTGCCAGCAGCCGAGACAGAGTGGGTCAGCCCCAGCATTTT
NA	NA	TRBV29-1	TRBJ1-1	CSVEQGTEAFF	TGCAGCGTTGAACAGGGCACTGAAGCTTTCTTT
NA	TRBD1	TRBV29-1	TRBJ2-7	CSAARRQGYSYEQYF	TGCAGCGCCGCCCGGAGACAGGGATACTCCTACGAGCAGTACTTC
NA	NA	TRBV4-3	TRBJ1-2	CASSQDPRNFYGYTF	TGCGCCAGCAGCCAAGATCCGCGCAACTTCTATGGCTACACCTTC
NA	NA	TRBV2	TRBJ1-2	CASSEGRYSYGYTF	TGTGCCAGCAGTGAGGGCAGGTACAGCTATGGCTACACCTTC
NA	NA	TRBV5-4	TRBJ1-1	CASSLDPRQASNTEAFF	TGTGCCAGCAGCTTGGACCCTCGCCAGGCATCGAACACTGAAGCTTTCTTT
NA	TRBD1	TRBV28	TRBJ2-7	CASSPGQGHEQYF	TGTGCCAGCAGCCCGGGACAGGGGCACGAGCAGTACTTC
NA	NA	TRBV6-1	TRBJ2-7	CASSEDRSSYEQYF	TGTGCCAGCAGTGAAGACAGGAGCTCCTACGAGCAGTACTTC
NA	NA	TRBV11-3	TRBJ1-2	CASSQRGADGYTF	TGTGCCAGCAGCCAGCGGGGCGCCGATGGCTACACCTTC
NA	NA	TRBV11-3	TRBJ1-1	CASSSGLTGNTEAFF	TGTGCCAGCAGCTCCGGTCTGACAGGGAACACTGAAGCTTTCTTT
NA	NA	TRBV29-1	TRBJ2-7	CSAQGSSYEQYF	TGCAGCGCGCAGGGGAGCTCCTACGAGCAGTACTTC